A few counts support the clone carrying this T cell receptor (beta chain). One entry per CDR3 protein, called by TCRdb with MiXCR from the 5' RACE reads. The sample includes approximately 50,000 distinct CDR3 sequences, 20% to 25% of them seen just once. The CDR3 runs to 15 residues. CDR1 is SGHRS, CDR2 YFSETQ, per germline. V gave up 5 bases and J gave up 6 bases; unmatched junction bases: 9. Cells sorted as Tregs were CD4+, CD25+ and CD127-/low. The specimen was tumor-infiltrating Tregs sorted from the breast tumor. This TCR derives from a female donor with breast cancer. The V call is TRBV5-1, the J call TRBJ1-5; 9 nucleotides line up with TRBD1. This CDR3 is CASRAGTGSIQPQHF. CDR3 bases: TGCGCCAGCAGGGCCGGGACAGGGAGTATTCAGCCCCAGCATTTT.